This T cell receptor beta chain was identified during a study of T cells in Graves' hyperthyroidism and ophthalmopathy. The germline CDR1 and CDR2 sequences are MNHEY and SMNVEV (reference sequence). Trimming took off 1 base at V and 10 bases at J, with 19 bases between the two ends. CDR3 length equals 15 residues. Ophthalmopathy in the patients scored at least 3 on Clinical Activity Score and at least 4 on NOSPECS grade, lasting under 3 months. TCR beta CDR3 sequences were amplified from RNA transcripts. During a first-round RT-PCR of the TCR CDR3, the HTBI primer set was used. TCRdb itself ran the multiplex PCR reads through MiXCR, one entry per CDR3 protein. The sample holds more than 300,000 distinct CDR3 sequences; about 18% are singletons and the top ten take over 35%.

Sequencing was done on a sample of blood. The V and J genes are TRBV27 and TRBJ1-2; D gene ambiguous. This sequence was found in a man in his late teens or twenties with Graves' ophthalmopathy. CDR3 amino acids: CASSLLKSGETIYTF. The CDR3 nucleotides read TGTGCCAGCAGTTTATTAAAGAGTGGGGAGACCATCTACACCTTC.